This T cell receptor (beta chain) was retrieved from a study of cytomegalovirus exposure and HLA in healthy donors. Donors sampled were nominally healthy, though unrecorded immune exposures were likely. On this clone itself: The antigen is undetermined.

PCR involved 60 Vbeta and 13 Jbeta primers. Sequenced by immunoSEQ multiplex PCR; TCRdb stores in-frame clones only, minus some. The table has some 190,000 clones, over 60% seen once. General study findings and limits: Follow-up analysis seemed to connect common viral pathogens with several of the most significant clusters identified. Earlier analysis yielded a pattern in which most TCR beta V segments were productive about 90% or about 30% of the time. The authors enumerated 150 to 200 TCR beta chains as linked to cytomegalovirus.

This TCR was sampled from a woman aged 35 to 49 in good health and CMV-seronegative. Sequenced sample: PBMCs.

The CDR3 reads CASSWTSGSYNEQFF. The CDR3 DNA follows: TGTGCCAGCAGTTGGACTAGCGGCTCCTACAATGAGCAGTTCTTC. The chain joins TRBV27 to TRBJ2-1, with TRBD2 identical over 10 bases. The CDR3 is 15 residues long. V lost 4 bases to trimming and J lost 0 bases; unmatched junction nucleotides: 0. Germline values: CDR1 MNHEY, CDR2 SMNVEV (reference sequence).